Below, 9 T cell receptor beta chains from the same sample are listed, as sequenced in a study of early T cells in non-severe SARS-CoV-2 infection. In TCRdb, the 5' RACE reads were re-called with MiXCR into one record per CDR3 protein. This sample has roughly 70,000 distinct CDR3 sequences, with 20% to 25% found just once. The sample in question was whole blood, obtained at baseline. These receptors were obtained from an adult who was a healthcare worker with PCR-confirmed SARS-CoV-2 infection or an uninfected control (not recorded which).

The chain uses TRBV30 and TRBJ1-5, with D unclear. Germline V gene data show CDR1 as GTSNPN and CDR2 as SVGIG (reference sequence). The CDR3 is made up of 16 amino acids. Between the trimmed V and J ends, which lost 0 bases and 7 bases, there was a span of 19 bases. CDR3 residues: CAWSVQFAAPQQPQHF. In DNA form, the CDR3 reads TGTGCCTGGAGTGTACAATTCGCGGCGCCGCAGCAGCCCCAGCATTTT.

This clonotype showed up just a few times. This chain connects TRBV5-4 to TRBJ2-2; 7 nucleotides align to TRBD1. Per the germline V gene, CDR1 is SGHNT and CDR2 is YYREEE (reference sequence). The CDR3 length is 16 residues. The J segment lost 6 bases and the V segment lost 2 bases, leaving 10 bases of the junction unmatched. The chain's CDR3 is CASSLWRQGGAGELFF. As DNA, the CDR3 is TGTGCCAGCAGCTTATGGCGACAGGGCGGCGCCGGGGAGCTGTTTTTT.

This clonotype was counted at least ten times. This chain uses TRBV12-3 or TRBV12-4 with TRBJ1-2, with 9 bases that match TRBD1. Trimming removed 6 bases from V and 8 bases from J; junction bases left unmatched: 13. The CDR3 has 15 residues. The CDR3 region has the DNA TGTGCCAGCAGGCGTTCCGGGACAGGGATCAGAGGCTACACCTTC. Amino acids: CASRRSGTGIRGYTF.

This clonotype came up a few times. The chain employs TRBV6-2 or TRBV6-3 and TRBJ2-1; D is unclear. This CDR3 is 12 amino acids long. Germline CDR1 is MNHEY and CDR2 is SVGEGT. Trimming shortened V by 5 bases and J by 15 bases, and 17 bases separated the two germline ends. The DNA for the CDR3 is TGTGCCAGCAGTGCCCCAGGAGAACCCACGTTCTTC. Amino acid sequence: CASSAPGEPTFF.

The chain combines TRBV28 with TRBJ1-3; the D gene is possibly TRBD1 (6 bases). Deletions cut 3 bases from V and 3 bases from J, with 15 bases between. The germline gives CDR1 MDHEN, CDR2 SYDVKM. This CDR3 is 16 amino acids long. CDR3 amino acids: CASSFDQGTIGNTIYF. The CDR3 coding sequence is TGTGCCAGCAGTTTTGATCAGGGGACGATTGGAAACACCATATATTTT.

V is TRBV2 and J is TRBJ2-2; a possible D gene is TRBD1 (5 bases). CDR3 length: 16 amino acids. The V and J ends lost 2 bases and 6 bases respectively, with 16 bases between them. The germline V gene encodes CDR1 SNHLY and CDR2 FYNNEI. This chain's CDR3 is CASSESVWGAAGELFF. In nucleotides, the CDR3 is TGTGCCAGCAGTGAATCGGTCTGGGGCGCCGCCGGGGAGCTGTTTTTT. Combining the CDR3 with reference TRBV2 and TRBJ2-2 gives the whole variable domain EPEVTQTPSHQVTQMGQEVILRCVPISNHLYFYWYRQILGQKVEFLVSFYNNEISEKSEIFDDQFSVERPDGSNFTLKIRSTKLEDSAMYFCASSESVWGAAGELFFGEGSRLTVL.

The CDR3 region has the DNA TGTGCCTGCCAGGGACAGCCCGAGGTGCCCCAGCATTTT. This encodes CACQGQPEVPQHF. The rearrangement links TRBV6-6 to TRBJ1-5; TRBD1 matches at 7 bases. The CDR3 length is 13 residues. Trimming cost V 11 bases and J 9 bases; bases outside gene matches: 13. Germline V lookup: CDR1 MNHNY, CDR2 SVGAGI (reference sequence).

The J gene is TRBJ2-1, the V gene TRBV2; 8 bases agree with TRBD1. V lost 7 bases, J lost 6 bases, and 8 bases stayed unmatched. The CDR3 has 14 residues. Germline CDR1 and CDR2: SNHLY and FYNNEI. CDR3 sequence (DNA): TGTGCCAGCAAATTGGGACAGGCCAGCAATGAGCAGTTCTTC. Residues: CASKLGQASNEQFF.

The genes are TRBV5-4 and TRBJ1-3, with TRBD1 as a possible D gene (5 bases). This CDR3 is built from 14 residues. Trimming left V 0 bases short and J 9 bases short, with 13 bases between. CDR1 and CDR2 from the germline V gene are SGHNT and YYREEE (reference sequence). CDR3 sequence reads: CASSLAGSRATIYF. The CDR3 DNA sequence: TGTGCCAGCAGCTTGGCAGGGAGCCGTGCCACCATATATTTT.